These 14 T cell receptor beta chains were sequenced from one sample in a study of T cells in Graves' hyperthyroidism and ophthalmopathy. There were TCR beta CDR3 regions amplified from RNA transcripts. TCR CDR3 regions were first amplified by RT-PCR with HTBI primers. MiXCR, run by TCRdb on the multiplex PCR reads, gives a single entry per CDR3 protein. The sample includes roughly 280,000 distinct CDR3 sequences, over 15% of them seen just once. Specimen: blood. The receptors originated from a woman aged 55-70 years with Graves' ophthalmopathy.

This clonotype was counted many times. The chain carries TRBV7-2 and TRBJ2-3; 7 bases agree with TRBD1. Per germline, CDR1 SGHTA and CDR2 FQGNSA. This CDR3 is 14 amino acids long. V was pared by 4 bases and J by 2 bases, with 3 bases of the junction left unmatched. CDR3 nucleotide sequence: TGTGCCAGCAGCTGGACAGGATCCACAGATACGCAGTATTTT. It yields the protein CASSWTGSTDTQYF.

This clonotype was observed a few times. The genes are TRBV18 and TRBJ1-5; D unresolved. In germline, CDR1 is KGHSH, CDR2 LQKENI. The CDR3 is made up of 14 amino acids. Deletions cut 3 bases from V and 3 bases from J, with 9 bases between. CDR3 region: CASSPPMYNQPQHF. The CDR3 nucleotides read TGTGCCAGCTCACCCCCGATGTACAATCAGCCCCAGCATTTT.

This clonotype was seen many times. The CDR3 spells CASSFGAGIYEQYF. The CDR3, as DNA: TGTGCCAGCAGTTTTGGGGCGGGAATCTACGAGCAGTACTTC. V and J are TRBV27 and TRBJ2-7, with D maybe TRBD2 (6 bases). Germline assignment: CDR1 MNHEY and CDR2 SMNVEV (reference sequence). V was shortened by 3 bases and J by 3 bases, with 12 bases between the two germline ends. This CDR3 is 14 amino acids long.

Ten or more counts support this clonotype. The chain carries TRBV3-1 and TRBJ2-2, with D unresolved. CDR1 is LGHDT, CDR2 YNNKEL, per germline (reference sequence). Trimming cost V 4 bases and J 5 bases, with 14 bases left between them. The CDR3 consists of 15 residues. CDR3 residues: CASSPRIVGTGELFF. As DNA, the CDR3 is TGTGCCAGCAGCCCTCGCATCGTCGGGACCGGGGAGCTGTTTTTT.

This clonotype was seen at least ten times. The V call is TRBV18, the J call TRBJ2-3, with 13 nucleotides matching TRBD2. CDR1 is KGHSH and CDR2 is LQKENI in the germline V gene. V was pared by 3 bases and J by 2 bases, with 8 bases of the junction left unmatched. This CDR3 contains 18 residues. For the CDR3, the DNA is TGTGCCAGCTCACCCACGACTAGCGGGGGGCTCAACACAGATACGCAGTATTTT. Residues: CASSPTTSGGLNTDTQYF.

V usage is TRBV19 and J usage is TRBJ1-5; D unresolved. Trimming took off 10 bases at V and 1 base at J, with 14 bases between the two ends. Germline CDR1 is LNHDA and CDR2 is SQIVND (reference sequence). This CDR3 comprises 14 residues. The CDR3 sequence: CATALLGSNQPQHF. DNA for the CDR3: TGTGCCACTGCTCTGCTGGGCAGCAATCAGCCCCAGCATTTT.

This clonotype has only a few counts. This rearrangement joins TRBV7-9 to TRBJ2-3; TRBD2 matches at 10 bases. With V trimmed by 1 base and J by 4 bases, 8 bases remained unmatched. The CDR3 has 17 amino acids. Germline V gives CDR1 SEHNR, CDR2 FQNEAQ (reference sequence). In DNA form, the CDR3 reads TGTGCCAGCAGCTTAGGCGCTCTAGCGGGAGTTTCAGATACGCAGTATTTT. It translates to CASSLGALAGVSDTQYF. Using reference TRBV7-9 and TRBJ2-3 for the parts outside the CDR3, the full variable domain is DTGVSQNPRHKITKRGQNVTFRCDPISEHNRLYWYRQTLGQGPEFLTYFQNEAQLEKSRLLSDRFSAERPKGSFSTLEIQRTEQGDSAMYLCASSLGALAGVSDTQYFGPGTRLTVL.

This clonotype has a count of ten or more. The chain combines TRBV20-1 with TRBJ2-3, with D maybe TRBD2 (6 bases). CDR3 length: 12 amino acids. Trimming cost V 3 bases and J 6 bases, with 10 bases left between them. Germline V lookup: CDR1 DFQATT, CDR2 SNEGSKA (reference sequence). The CDR3 region is CSARRDGDTQYF. CDR3 nucleotide sequence: TGCAGTGCTAGGCGGGATGGGGATACGCAGTATTTT.

This clonotype was picked up many times. This chain links TRBV4-1 with TRBJ2-5, with D perhaps matching TRBD1 (5 bases). Trimming pared 0 bases from V and 3 bases from J, leaving 8 bases between. The CDR3 runs to 14 residues. Germline V CDR1 and CDR2: MGHRA, YSYEKL. The CDR3 nucleotides are TGCGCCAGCAGCCAAGACAAGGGGAAAGAGACCCAGTACTTC. Its translation is CASSQDKGKETQYF.

This clonotype was observed many times. V and J are TRBV2 and TRBJ2-2; 12 bases line up with TRBD2. This CDR3 comprises 15 residues. V lost 3 bases to trimming and J lost 6 bases; unmatched junction nucleotides: 2. From germline, CDR1 is SNHLY and CDR2 FYNNEI. CDR3 amino acids: CASSETSGRSGELFF. Here the CDR3 DNA reads TGTGCCAGCAGTGAGACTAGCGGGAGATCCGGGGAGCTGTTTTTT.

The chain recombines TRBV7-2 with TRBJ2-3; 9 bases agree with TRBD2. Germline V gives CDR1 SGHTA, CDR2 FQGNSA. After removal of 3 bases from V and 5 bases from J, the junction contained 6 bases not matched to a gene. This CDR3 comprises 15 residues. The CDR3 sequence is CASSFGAGGRDTQYF. CDR3 coding DNA: TGTGCCAGCAGCTTCGGGGCGGGAGGGAGAGATACGCAGTATTTT.

This clonotype was seen repeatedly, ten times or more. The chain carries TRBV20-1 and TRBJ1-2; perhaps TRBD1 as D (6 bases). The CDR3 covers 14 residues. CDR1 DFQATT and CDR2 SNEGSKA come from the germline V gene (reference sequence). V lost 2 bases and J lost 3, with 13 bases in between. Written as DNA, the CDR3 is TGCAGTGCTAGACTTCACAGGGTGGACTATGGCTACACCTTC. It yields the protein CSARLHRVDYGYTF.

This clonotype was found a few times. V is TRBV6-5 and J is TRBJ2-7; 8 nucleotides line up with TRBD1. The V gene end was trimmed by 2 bases and the J gene end by 5 bases; junction bases not matched to a gene: 5. Germline values: CDR1 MNHEY, CDR2 SVGAGI. The CDR3 covers 14 residues. In DNA, the CDR3 is TGTGCCAGCAGTTACCTACAGGGGGACCACGAGCAGTACTTC. Protein product: CASSYLQGDHEQYF.

Many counts were recorded for this clonotype. This chain joins TRBV6-1 and TRBJ1-2; no definite D call. The V gene lost 6 bases and the J gene lost 7 bases, with 15 bases spanning the gap. CDR3 length equals 13 residues. Germline V gives CDR1 MNHNS, CDR2 SASEGT. Here the CDR3 reads CASRARASSGYTF. CDR3 nucleotide sequence: TGTGCCAGCAGGGCCCGGGCGAGTAGTGGCTACACCTTC.